A single T cell receptor beta chain is shown here with its context. Unmatched junction bases numbered 3, after V lost 4 bases and J lost 0 bases. The length of the CDR3 is 14 residues. Germline lookup yields CDR1 ENHRY and CDR2 SYGVKD. TCRdb's table, derived via immunoSEQ multiplex PCR, lists solely in-frame clones and lacks some. The table has 200,000 to 300,000 clones, about 80% seen once. The record originates from a study of blood T cell repertoires in COVID-19. Sequenced: peripheral blood. This sequence originates from a woman of 80 years or more with acute or convalescent COVID-19. The V gene is TRBV10-3, the J gene TRBJ2-7, with 7 bases fitting TRBD1. The CDR3 coding sequence is TGTGCCATCAGTGTGGACAGGAGCTCCTACGAGCAGTACTTC. This gives the protein CAISVDRSSYEQYF.